The source of this T cell receptor beta chain is a study of cytomegalovirus exposure and HLA in healthy donors. Study-wide results and caveats: An observed cluster of highly shared sequence variants was recorded as a likely sequencing artifact.

To note about this clone: Its specificity is unknown.

Primers: 60 Vbeta forward and 13 Jbeta reverse. Produced via immunoSEQ multiplex PCR; TCRdb's table is partial and in-frame only. The data hold over 120,000 clones, with roughly three quarters observed a single time. Deletions cut 6 bases from V and 0 bases from J, with 14 bases between. Germline V CDR1 and CDR2: WSHSY, SAAADI. CDR3 length: 15 residues. The gene calls are TRBV10-2 and TRBJ1-1; D is uncertain. This TCR came from a female donor in good health and CMV-seronegative. The sequenced material came from PBMCs. The CDR3 region has the DNA TGCGCCAGCAGAACGGCCTCGGGAATGAACACTGAAGCTTTCTTT. Translating it yields CASRTASGMNTEAFF.